The subject of this entry is one T cell receptor beta chain. This receptor's antigen is unknown. No clone much larger than this one lies a single base away; base qualities are absent. One collaborating source in Seattle enrolled patients during active infection and followed them longitudinally through the course of disease. Collaborating institutions collected whole blood in K2EDTA tubes following their own protocols. Collaborator samples were shipped for TCRbeta analysis as frozen whole blood, isolated PBMCs, or DNA extracted from either sample type. This record belongs to a study of blood T cell repertoires in COVID-19 (dated by TCRdb to the early 2020s). General notes on the study: The collaborator samples originated in the United States, Italy and Spain and spanned the acute and convalescent phases of COVID-19. The material from the prospective study consisted of cDNA or gDNA derived from T cells, B-cell-depleted T cells, or PBMCs. Sample metadata almost always included a de-identified subject ID, COVID-19 status, age in years and sex. A freely available public database, intended as a resource for researchers studying the immune response to SARS-CoV-2, is where the repertoires were released. The samples were drawn from two sources: the first 160 participants of the ongoing ImmuneRACE study, and fewer than 1,500 subjects contributed by 6 global collaborators. Where available, HLA class I and class II types were obtained from metadata supplied by the sample provider rather than from assay-based typing. The dataset comprised deeply sampled blood TCRbeta repertoires from subjects exposed to, actively infected with, or recovered from COVID-19. Results and caveats for the whole study, not just this receptor: The amount of clinical and demographic metadata varied by source and participant and was provided uncurated.

The immunoSEQ Assay, a bias-controlled multiplex PCR, was used to amplify TCRbeta CDR3 regions from genomic DNA. Per the original workflow: The number of nucleated cells in each sample was estimated by amplification of reference gene primers within the assay. To quantify the absolute abundance of each unique TCRbeta CDR3 rearrangement, sequence reads were collapsed and filtered. For each sample, productive Simpson clonality was calculated as the square root of Simpson's diversity index over productive rearrangements. Imported from immuneACCESS, the table was reduced by TCRdb to in-frame sequences with V and J called. These copies leave out some clones; in studies compared against another copy, an unresolved V gene accounts for under half, and the cause of the remainder is not known. V, J and clone size are taken as reported in that table, and D and trimming were inferred from the DNA itself. The sample table lists over 250,000 clones, 85% to 90% of them with a count of one. 5.5% to 8% of the sample rests with the top ten.

CDR1 and CDR2 are read off the germline V gene as SQVTM and ANQGSEA. A distance of 19 bases separates the germline ends of V and J, which lose 4 bases and 9 bases respectively. The CDR3 spans 14 residues, from the cysteine through the phenylalanine. The kept DNA is CDR3 alone, 42 bases in frame from the first base. The receptor was derived from a woman between 45 and 65 years old with COVID-19, enrolled during active disease. Material for sequencing was peripheral blood. This sequence uses TRBV29-1 and TRBJ2-1, with no confidently assigned D gene. The DNA sequence is as follows: TGCAGCGTTGTCCGTGGTTTTGGAGTTGGTGAGCAGTTCTTC. This encodes CSVVRGFGVGEQFF.